The clone carrying this T cell receptor (beta chain) was seen ten or more times. Germline values: CDR1 SGHRS, CDR2 YFSETQ. The V end lost 0 bases, the J end lost 2 bases, and 8 bases lay between the germline ends. The CDR3 runs 14 residues. The data stem from a study of blood T cells in healthy people across ages. For the second PCR, which ran for 7 to 11 cycles, a sample-barcoded 5' primer and a J-beta primer mix were used. TCRdb ran MiXCR on the 5' RACE reads and lists one entry per CDR3 protein. The sample comprises 1.5 million or so distinct CDR3 sequences, 42% of which are singletons, and less than 5% rests with the top ten.

The clonotype comes from a woman between 18 and 30 years old in good health. The sequencing sample was made of blood. The rearrangement links TRBV5-1 to TRBJ1-2, with D hard to call. The CDR3 region is CASSLESTNYGYTF. The DNA of the CDR3 is TGCGCCAGCAGCTTGGAGTCCACAAACTATGGCTACACCTTC.